What follows are 13 T cell receptor beta chains derived from one specimen sequenced in a study of blood T cell repertoires in COVID-19. Clones were sequenced by immunoSEQ multiplex PCR, and TCRdb holds only the in-frame ones, with some missing. Of some 240,000 clones in the sample, around 84% were seen once. Sequencing was carried out using peripheral blood. The receptors shown here come from a woman in her thirties or forties who had recovered from COVID-19.

This chain links TRBV12-5 with TRBJ1-2; D is unclear. Germline CDR1 is LGHNT and CDR2 is FRNRAP. V dropped 1 base and J dropped 1 base, with 16 bases sitting between them. CDR3 length equals 17 residues. In DNA form, the CDR3 reads TGTGCTAGTGGTTTGGGCCGGGTCCAGCCCCTTAACTATGGCTACACCTTC. It is translated as CASGLGRVQPLNYGYTF.

This clone has more than one count but fewer than ten. CDR3 nucleotides: TGTGCCAGCAGCCCGATAAGAGGCGGCGAGCAGTACTTC. This translates into CASSPIRGGEQYF. The gene calls are TRBV6-5 and TRBJ2-7; D call uncertain. Germline V gene sequence: CDR1 MNHEY, CDR2 SVGAGI. This CDR3 has 13 amino acids. The V end was cut by 6 bases, the J end by 6 bases, with 15 bases between.

The rearrangement joins TRBV18 to TRBJ2-1, with 10 bases aligning to TRBD2. The CDR3 totals 16 residues. Looked up from germline, CDR1 is KGHSH and CDR2 is LQKENI. Losses at the gene ends were 2 bases for V and 5 bases for J; bases not matched to a gene: 6. The CDR3 protein is CASSPNSGGLNNEQFF. The CDR3 DNA is TGTGCCAGCTCACCAAATAGCGGGGGGTTAAACAATGAGCAGTTCTTC. The whole variable domain, remainder taken from reference TRBV18 and TRBJ2-1, is NAGVMQNPRHLVRRRGQEARLRCSPMKGHSHVYWYRQLPEEGLKFMVYLQKENIIDESGMPKERFSAEFPKEGPSILRIQQVVRGDSAAYFCASSPNSGGLNNEQFFGPGTRLTVL.

The V gene is TRBV5-1, the J gene TRBJ2-7, with 10 bases that match TRBD1. Looked up from germline, CDR1 is SGHRS and CDR2 is YFSETQ. Unmatched junction bases numbered 7, after V lost 1 base and J lost 6 bases. CDR3 size: 15 residues. The CDR3 DNA reads as TGCGCCAGCAGCTTGCTAGGACAGGGGGGCCTCGAGCAGTACTTC. Encoded protein: CASSLLGQGGLEQYF.

The CDR3 nucleotides read TGTGCCAGCAGCCCATGGGCCACCTACGAGCAGTACTTC. Its translation is CASSPWATYEQYF. The rearrangement joins TRBV5-4 to TRBJ2-7; D not resolved. V gave up 4 bases and J gave up 2 bases, with 10 bases separating them. This CDR3 is 13 amino acids long. Germline V gene sequence: CDR1 SGHNT, CDR2 YYREEE (reference sequence).

V and J are TRBV6-2 or TRBV6-3 and TRBJ2-2, with D hard to call. Germline CDR1 is MNHEY and CDR2 is SVGEGT. There are 14 residues in the CDR3. The V and J ends lost 4 bases and 1 base respectively, with 7 bases between them. Here the CDR3 DNA reads TGTGCCAGCAGTTCGACGGGGAACACCGGGGAGCTGTTTTTT. Protein product: CASSSTGNTGELFF.

This clone came up once. CDR3 DNA sequence: TGTGCCAGCAGCCACGCGGCGGGGGGGCCATTGTACTTC. Translation gives CASSHAAGGPLYF. The chain links TRBV3-1 (or the pseudogene TRBV3-2) to TRBJ2-7; TRBD2 aligns across 9 bases. The CDR3 is made up of 13 amino acids. Trimming took 3 bases from V and 12 from J; bases not matched to a gene: 9. The germline CDR1 and CDR2 sequences are LGHDT and YNNKEL (reference sequence).

This chain links TRBV6-5 with TRBJ1-3; the match to TRBD1 covers 7 bases. CDR3 length equals 14 residues. Germline trimming cut 11 bases from V and 1 base from J; bases unmatched to any gene: 8. The germline CDR1 and CDR2 sequences are MNHEY and SVGAGI. The CDR3 region is CASRGQTSGNTIYF. The CDR3 DNA reads TGTGCCTCAAGGGGACAGACTTCTGGAAACACCATATATTTT.

The chain is built from TRBV6-5 and TRBJ1-1; possible D gene TRBD1, 6 bases. Germline V lookup: CDR1 MNHEY, CDR2 SVGAGI. This CDR3 has 15 residues. V gave up 5 bases and J gave up 1 base, with 14 bases separating them. This chain's CDR3 is CASSTPTGSNTEAFF. The CDR3 DNA reads TGTGCCAGCAGTACCCCTACAGGGTCGAACACTGAAGCTTTCTTT.

This chain links TRBV10-1 with TRBJ2-2; 7 positions match TRBD1. The V and J ends lost 6 bases and 0 bases, in that order; junction bases with no gene match: 4. Per the germline V gene, CDR1 is WNHNN and CDR2 is SYGVQD (reference sequence). The CDR3 is 15 amino acids. CDR3 loop: CASSSGTANTGELFF. CDR3 nucleotide sequence: TGCGCCAGCAGCTCCGGGACAGCGAACACCGGGGAGCTGTTTTTT.

The J gene is TRBJ2-7, the V gene TRBV9, with 7 nucleotides matching TRBD1. V dropped 0 bases and J dropped 2; count of bases not matched to a gene: 2. CDR1 SGDLS and CDR2 YYNGEE come from the germline V gene. The CDR3 is 14 amino acids. The DNA for the CDR3 is TGTGCCAGCAGCGTAGGGGACAGACCCTACGAGCAGTACTTC. It yields the protein CASSVGDRPYEQYF.

In the case of this clone: A read error is the likely source, as a far larger clone sits one nucleotide away. The V and J genes are TRBV7-2 and TRBJ1-5; unclear D gene. Germline V lookup: CDR1 SGHTA, CDR2 FQGNSA. The ends were cut back, 4 bases at V and 0 bases at J, with 4 bases in the middle. CDR3 length: 13 residues. CDR3 sequence (DNA): TGTGCCAGCAGCTCCTATAGCAATCAGCCCCAGCATTTT. Translation: CASSSYSNQPQHF.

The V gene is TRBV19, the J gene TRBJ1-4; no definite D call. CDR1 is LNHDA and CDR2 is SQIVND in the germline V gene (reference sequence). The V and J ends lost 5 bases and 1 base respectively, with 8 bases between them. The CDR3 spans 14 residues. The CDR3 DNA is TGTGCCAGTAGTGGGAGCCGAACTAATGAAAAACTGTTTTTT. Protein sequence: CASSGSRTNEKLFF.